This T cell receptor (beta chain) was sequenced for a study of beta chain features in type 1 diabetes. The whole isolated RNA underwent reverse transcription, so sequencing captured expressed TCRB transcripts. The table came from immunoSEQ multiplex PCR; TCRdb's copy has only in-frame clones and leaves some out. The sample carries roughly 180,000 clones, approximately 8.1% recorded once. Broader study findings: Individuals with type 1 diabetes displayed fewer insertions and more deletions at VDJ junctions. Among all four CD4+ subsets, Type 1 diabetes patients had TCRB CDR3s that were moderately but significantly shorter.

This clone has more than one count but fewer than ten. The target antigen is unknown. Using CD45RO/CCR7/CD25/CD127/CD95/CD27, CD4+ naive, central memory, regulatory and stem cell-like memory cells were sorted. In germline, CDR1 is KGHSH, CDR2 LQKENI. This CDR3 is built from 13 residues. V was cut by 5 bases and J by 3 bases, with 11 bases left in between. The clonotype was recovered from a man aged 18-30 years with type 1 diabetes. This rearrangement joins TRBV18 to TRBJ2-7, with D perhaps TRBD1 (6 bases). Sequences were obtained from central memory CD4+ T cells from blood. The CDR3 sequence is CASSALQGYEQYF. CDR3 bases: TGTGCCAGCTCAGCCCTACAGGGCTACGAGCAGTACTTC.